This is a list of T cell receptor beta chains from one sample in a study of blood T cell repertoires in COVID-19. Measured with immunoSEQ multiplex PCR; TCRdb has only the in-frame clones, and not every one. In the table there are about 25,000 clones, roughly 87% of which are singletons. Sequenced: peripheral blood. These receptors all come from a human donor in a cohort sampled during active COVID-19. Both conserved end residues are part of each CDR3. Each record gives: V gene, clone size, J gene, D gene, CDR3 DNA, CDR3 protein. D genes are given only for firm matches. Some rows have no size entry. The others give once, few or many, or a class for an expanded clone.

>TRBV5-1|.|TRBJ2-2|.
TGCGCCAGCAGCACCGGAGGGGACAGCATCACCGGGGAGCTGTTTTTT
CASSTGGDSITGELFF
>TRBV4-1|.|TRBJ2-7|TRBD1
TGCGCCAGCAGCCAAGTGACAGGGATCCCAGGCTACGAGCAGTACTTC
CASSQVTGIPGYEQYF
>TRBV19|.|TRBJ2-2|.
TGTGCCAGTAGTAATGCACTAGCGAACACCGGGGAGCTGTTTTTT
CASSNALANTGELFF
>TRBV29-1|.|TRBJ1-1|TRBD1
TGCAGCGTAGCACAACTGGACAGGGTATGGCGGAACACTGAAGCTTTCTTT
CSVAQLDRVWRNTEAFF
>TRBV2|.|TRBJ1-5|.
TGTGCCAGCAGTGAATCAGGGGAGGGGCCCCAGCATTTT
CASSESGEGPQHF
>TRBV5-1|.|TRBJ1-6|TRBD1
TGCGCCAGCAGCCGAGGGACAGGCTCCTATAATTCACCCCTCCACTTT
CASSRGTGSYNSPLHF
>TRBV30|.|TRBJ2-7|TRBD1
TGTGCCTGGAGTGTAAGGGACAGGGACTCCGAGCAGTACTTC
CAWSVRDRDSEQYF
>TRBV3-1/TRBV3-2|.|TRBJ2-1|TRBD1
TGTGCCAGCAGCCAAGGACAGGGGCGGGTTCAGTTCTTC
CASSQGQGRVQFF
>TRBV18|.|TRBJ1-6|.
TGTGCCAGCTCGCCTGATTCCGGGATAACGGGATCACCCCTCCACTTT
CASSPDSGITGSPLHF
>TRBV6-5|.|TRBJ2-7|TRBD2
TGTGCCAGCAGTTACGGGACTAGCGGCTCCTACGAGCAGTACTTC
CASSYGTSGSYEQYF
>TRBV7-2|.|TRBJ2-7|TRBD1
TGTGCCAGCAGCTTAGGGGGACAGGGCTACGAGCAGTACTTC
CASSLGGQGYEQYF
>TRBV15|.|TRBJ1-2|TRBD1
TGTGCCACCAGCAAGGAGGGGGCGCACCTTGGCTATGGCTACACCTTC
CATSKEGAHLGYGYTF
>TRBV6-5|.|TRBJ2-2|.
TGTGCCAGCAGTTACAGGGGTCTCACCGGGGAGCTGTTTTTT
CASSYRGLTGELFF
>TRBV11-2|.|TRBJ2-3|.
TGTGCCAGCAGCTCGGGAGTAACGCAGTATTTT
CASSSGVTQYF
>TRBV10-3|.|TRBJ1-4|.
TGTGCCACTACCGACGCGGGCGTCGGTGAAAAACTGTTTTTT
CATTDAGVGEKLFF
>TRBV12-3/TRBV12-4|.|TRBJ2-2|.
TGTGCCAGCAGTTTGAAAAGGAGTAATCGACGATTTTTT
CASSLKRSNRRFF
>TRBV6-5|.|TRBJ1-2|TRBD1
TGTGCCAGCGGGGACAGAGACTATGGCTACACCTTC
CASGDRDYGYTF
>TRBV29-1|.|TRBJ2-1|.
TGCAGCGTTGGGGTTAGCGGTTACTCCTACAATGAGCAGTTCTTC
CSVGVSGYSYNEQFF
>TRBV18|.|TRBJ1-2|.
TGTGCCAGCTCGCTGGGACAACCTTATGGCTACACCTTC
CASSLGQPYGYTF
>TRBV9|once|TRBJ1-1|.
TGTGCCAGCAGCGTAGGCCTCACCAGGGGTCTTACGAACACTGAAGCTTTCTTT
CASSVGLTRGLTNTEAFF
>TRBV19|.|TRBJ1-5|TRBD1
TGTGCCAGTATCCCGAGGGGGGACAGGGGATTTGCCGCCCAGCATTTT
CASIPRGDRGFAAQHF
>TRBV6-5|.|TRBJ2-3|.
TGTGCCAGCAGTATCCAGGCAGATACGCAGTATTTT
CASSIQADTQYF
>TRBV12-5|.|TRBJ2-2|TRBD1
TGTGCTAGTGGTTTGATGACAGGGGGACGTGGGGAGCTGTTTTTT
CASGLMTGGRGELFF